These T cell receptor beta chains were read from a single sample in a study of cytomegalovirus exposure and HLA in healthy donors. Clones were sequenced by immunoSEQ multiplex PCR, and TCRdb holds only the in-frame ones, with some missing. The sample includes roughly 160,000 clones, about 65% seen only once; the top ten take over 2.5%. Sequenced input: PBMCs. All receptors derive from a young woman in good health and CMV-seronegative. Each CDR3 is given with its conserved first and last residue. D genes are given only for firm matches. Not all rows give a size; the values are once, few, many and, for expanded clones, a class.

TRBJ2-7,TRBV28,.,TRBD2,TGTGCCAGCACCTACAGCGGGAGGCCCCCCTACGAGCAGTACTTC,CASTYSGRPPYEQYF
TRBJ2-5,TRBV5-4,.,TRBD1,TGTGCCAGCAGCTCATCGACAGGGGCCGTGGAGACCCAGTACTTC,CASSSSTGAVETQYF
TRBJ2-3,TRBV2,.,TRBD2,TGTGCCAGCAGTGTACTAGCGGGAGAAGATACGCAGTATTTT,CASSVLAGEDTQYF
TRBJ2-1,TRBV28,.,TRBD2,TGTGCCAGCAGTGTTCTAGCGGCCTTCCATGAGCAGTTCTTC,CASSVLAAFHEQFF
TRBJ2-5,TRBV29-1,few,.,TGCAGCGTTGAAGATCCACAAGAGACCCAGTACTTC,CSVEDPQETQYF
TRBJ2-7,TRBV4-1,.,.,TGCGCCAGCAGCCAAGATGCGGGACAGTTCTACGAGCAGTACTTC,CASSQDAGQFYEQYF
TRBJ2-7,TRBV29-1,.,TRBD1,TGCAGCGTACAGGGGGCGGTCGAGCAGTACTTC,CSVQGAVEQYF
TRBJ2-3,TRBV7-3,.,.,TGTGCCAGCAGCCTGGGGCCCACTGGGTTGCAAGATACGCAGTATTTT,CASSLGPTGLQDTQYF
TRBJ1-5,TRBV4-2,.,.,TGTGCCAGCAGCCTTACCCGGGAGACATATAGCAATCAGCCCCAGCATTTT,CASSLTRETYSNQPQHF
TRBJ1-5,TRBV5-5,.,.,TGTGCCAGCAGCTCCGACAGCTTTACCAATCAGCCCCAGCATTTT,CASSSDSFTNQPQHF
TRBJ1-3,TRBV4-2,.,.,TGTGCCAGCAGCCAAGACCCCGGCAGGGGCAATGGAAACACCATATATTTT,CASSQDPGRGNGNTIYF
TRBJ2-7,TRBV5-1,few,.,TGCGCCAGCAGCTTGGACGGACTCTCCTACGAGCAGTACTTC,CASSLDGLSYEQYF
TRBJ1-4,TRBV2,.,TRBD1,TGTGCCAGCAGAACCGACAGGGAGGCCTTCGAAAAACTGTTTTTT,CASRTDREAFEKLFF
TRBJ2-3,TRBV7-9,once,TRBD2,TGTGCCAGCAGCTACCTTACGGGAGGGCCAATAGATACGCAGTATTTT,CASSYLTGGPIDTQYF
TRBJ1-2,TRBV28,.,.,TGTGCCGCCATGAGGGAGTCCTATGGCTACACCTTC,CAAMRESYGYTF
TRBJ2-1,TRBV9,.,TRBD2,TGTGCCAGCAGCGTAGGGATAGCGGGGGCCATCTTTGGTGAGCAGTTCTTC,CASSVGIAGAIFGEQFF
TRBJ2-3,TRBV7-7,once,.,TGTGCTAGCAGCTTAAGAGGCGGGGACACAGATACGCAGTATTTT,CASSLRGGDTDTQYF
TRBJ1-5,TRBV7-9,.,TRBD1,TGTGCCAGCAGCCGGGGAACAGGGGGAAATCAGCCCCAGCATTTT,CASSRGTGGNQPQHF
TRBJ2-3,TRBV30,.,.,TGTGCCTGGAGTGGAGGGTTTAGCACAGATACGCAGTATTTT,CAWSGGFSTDTQYF
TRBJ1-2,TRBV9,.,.,TGTGCCAGCGGGGGGGGCAGGACTGGCTACACCTTC,CASGGGRTGYTF